The 26 T cell receptor beta chains below were found in one sample sequenced in a study of identical twins (dated by TCRdb to the mid-2010s). Libraries were prepared through 5' RACE. For sequencing, an Illumina HiSeq 2000 was employed. Starting from the raw public reads, TCRdb applied fastp trimming at Q25, assembled clones with MiXCR and retained in-frame beta chains. Entries that share a CDR3 protein sequence are merged under the most common genes and DNA. Across this sample there are a few hundred thousand distinct CDR3 sequences, with more than 9% seen only once. In total, the top ten clones hold under 3% of the sample. These data also formed part of another study, on yellow fever vaccine responses in identical twins.

Sequencing was carried out using PBMCs. The receptors shown here come from a woman under 30 in good health.

In this sample, this clonotype turned up a few times. J is TRBJ2-2 and V is TRBV24-1, with no clear D. The V end lost 4 bases, the J end lost 0 bases, and 8 bases lay between the germline ends. CDR1 KGHDR and CDR2 SFDVKD come from the germline V gene. The CDR3 spans 15 residues. This chain's CDR3 is CATSDPTANTGELFF. CDR3 DNA: TGTGCCACCAGTGACCCTACAGCGAACACCGGGGAGCTGTTTTTT.

Many counts were recorded for this clonotype. This sequence joins TRBV6-1 and TRBJ1-1, with a tentative D call TRBD1 (6 bases). CDR3 length equals 13 residues. In germline, CDR1 is MNHNS, CDR2 SASEGT. Trimming left V 4 bases short and J 4 bases short, with 10 bases between. The CDR3 coding sequence is TGTGCCAGCAGTGCCTTAGGGGGCACTGAAGCTTTCTTT. This encodes CASSALGGTEAFF.

This clonotype occurred a few times. The chain employs TRBV6-5 and TRBJ2-7; D possibly corresponds to TRBD1 (6 bases). Trimming left V 6 bases short and J 3 bases short, with 24 bases between. The CDR3 runs to 17 residues. Germline CDR1 is MNHEY and CDR2 is SVGAGI. The CDR3 DNA is TGTGCCAGCAGCTACAGCAAGATGACAGGCCCCTTCTACGAGCAGTACTTC. Amino acids: CASSYSKMTGPFYEQYF.

This clonotype was recorded many times. V gene TRBV15 combines with J gene TRBJ2-7; D might be TRBD1 (6 bases). V gave up 1 base and J gave up 0 bases, with 10 bases separating them. The CDR3 sequence is 15 residues long. The germline CDR1 and CDR2 sequences are LNHNV and YYDKDF (reference sequence). CDR3 sequence (DNA): TGTGCCACCAGCAGAGTGGGGGACAACTCCTACGAGCAGTACTTC. Translation gives CATSRVGDNSYEQYF.

This clonotype was detected many times. This chain links TRBV28 with TRBJ2-7, with 7 bases lining up with TRBD2. After removal of 5 bases from V and 5 bases from J, the junction contained 12 bases not matched to a gene. Germline CDR1 is MDHEN and CDR2 is SYDVKM. The CDR3 runs to 15 residues. The DNA of the CDR3 is TGTGCCAGCAGTCTTTCCCGGGGGGATCTAAACGAGCAGTACTTC. The encoded protein is CASSLSRGDLNEQYF.

This clonotype was counted ten times or more. The chain uses TRBV29-1 and TRBJ2-3; 16 bases line up with TRBD2. Germline V CDR1 and CDR2: SQVTM, ANQGSEA. This CDR3 comprises 16 residues. Germline trimming cut 8 bases from V and 4 bases from J; bases unmatched to any gene: 9. The CDR3, as DNA: TGCAGCCTTTCCCCCGGGACTAGCGGGAGGGCAGATACGCAGTATTTT. Translated, it gives CSLSPGTSGRADTQYF.

The chain has TRBV29-1 and TRBJ2-7; D is unclear. V shed 2 bases and J shed 7 bases, with 9 bases lying between them. CDR3 length equals 11 residues. CDR1 SQVTM and CDR2 ANQGSEA come from the germline V gene. CDR3 nucleotides: TGCAGCGTTGAATCCGCCAGAGAGCAGTACTTC. Amino acids: CSVESAREQYF.

This clonotype was detected a few times. This sequence joins TRBV6-6 and TRBJ1-2, with a possible D match to TRBD1 (6 bases). V was shortened by 2 bases and J by 6 bases, with 7 bases between the two germline ends. Looked up from germline, CDR1 is MNHNY and CDR2 is SVGAGI (reference sequence). This CDR3 comprises 12 residues. The CDR3, as DNA: TGTGCCAGCAGTTACAACAGGGATGGCTACACCTTC. This codes for CASSYNRDGYTF.

This clonotype was picked up many times. The V call is TRBV11-2, the J call TRBJ2-3, with no clear D. CDR1 SGHAT and CDR2 FQNNGV come from the germline V gene. The CDR3 totals 14 residues. V dropped 9 bases and J dropped 4 bases, with 17 bases sitting between them. CDR3 nucleotide sequence: TGTGCCAGTAAGGGCAGTCCATGGGCAGATACGCAGTATTTT. It specifies CASKGSPWADTQYF.

This clonotype was detected many times. The V and J genes are TRBV4-2 and TRBJ2-2; D remains ambiguous. Germline CDR1 is LGHNA and CDR2 is YNFKEQ. The CDR3 totals 11 residues. V was pared by 0 bases and J by 10 bases, with 3 bases between. CDR3 DNA sequence: TGTGCCAGCAGCCAAGAACTGGAGCTGTTTTTT. This sequence encodes CASSQELELFF.

The chain uses TRBV20-1 and TRBJ2-7, with 8 bases identical to TRBD2. This CDR3 has 14 residues. Germline V gives CDR1 DFQATT, CDR2 SNEGSKA (reference sequence). Trimming took 6 bases from V and 8 from J; bases not matched to a gene: 15. The CDR3 is CSASPLAVEGQQYF. The CDR3 region has the DNA TGCAGTGCCAGCCCACTAGCGGTGGAAGGGCAGCAGTACTTC.

This clonotype was seen a handful of times. V and J are TRBV7-2 and TRBJ2-2; possible D gene TRBD2, 5 bases. V was trimmed by 5 bases and J by 4 bases, leaving 14 bases between them. Germline V gene lookup returns CDR1 SGHTA and CDR2 FQGNSA. The CDR3 loop spans 15 amino acids. The CDR3 nucleotides read TGTGCCAGCAGCGCCGTAACTAGAATCACCGGGGAGCTGTTTTTT. Protein product: CASSAVTRITGELFF.

The V and J genes are TRBV28 and TRBJ2-7, with 10 nucleotides matching TRBD1. Looked up from germline, CDR1 is MDHEN and CDR2 is SYDVKM. This CDR3 has 16 amino acids. Trimming cost V 6 bases and J 3 bases; bases outside gene matches: 11. DNA for the CDR3: TGTGCCAGCAGGGGAACCGGGACAGGGGTCATCTACGAGCAGTACTTC. Protein product: CASRGTGTGVIYEQYF.

The sample holds a few counts of this clonotype. DNA of the CDR3: TGTGCCAGCAGCAAGCAGGGAGCGGGAGGGCCAACAGAGACCCAGTACTTC. This codes for CASSKQGAGGPTETQYF. The chain is built from TRBV11-3 and TRBJ2-5, with 10 bases fitting TRBD2. Looked up from germline, CDR1 is SGHNT and CDR2 is YENEEA. The trim removed 5 bases at V and 4 bases at J, leaving 13 bases unmatched. The CDR3 sequence is 17 residues long.

Here the CDR3 DNA reads TGTGCCAGCAGCACTAATGACAGGGAAAAGTACTTC. Translating gives CASSTNDREKYF. The chain employs TRBV7-9 and TRBJ2-7; 7 bases line up with TRBD1. CDR1 and CDR2 from the germline V gene are SEHNR and FQNEAQ (reference sequence). V shed 5 bases and J 11 bases; nucleotides not matched to a gene: 9. CDR3 length: 12 amino acids.

J is TRBJ2-7 and V is TRBV11-2; maybe TRBD2 (5 bases). CDR3 length equals 15 residues. The germline gives CDR1 SGHAT, CDR2 FQNNGV. V shed 1 base and J shed 2 bases, with 12 bases lying between them. The CDR3 protein is CASSLGSGFTYEQYF. DNA of the CDR3: TGTGCCAGCAGCTTAGGATCGGGATTTACCTACGAGCAGTACTTC.

Only a few counts were recorded for this clonotype. The rearrangement uses TRBV28 and TRBJ2-7, with 7 positions matching TRBD2. The CDR3 length is 15 residues. Trimming removed 4 bases from V and 2 bases from J; junction bases left unmatched: 8. The germline gives CDR1 MDHEN, CDR2 SYDVKM. The CDR3 DNA reads TGTGCCAGCAGTTCTCAGGGAGGGGTCCCCTACGAGCAGTACTTC. Its protein is CASSSQGGVPYEQYF.

CDR3 amino acids: CASREGQGTEQYF. The CDR3 nucleotides are TGTGCCAGCAGGGAAGGACAGGGGACCGAGCAGTACTTC. This chain links TRBV25-1 with TRBJ2-7; 9 bases map to TRBD1. CDR1 MGHDK and CDR2 SYGVNS come from the germline V gene. V was clipped by 6 bases and J by 6 bases; unmatched bases: 6. This CDR3 comprises 13 residues.

The chain links TRBV18 to TRBJ2-7; possibly TRBD2 for D (6 bases). V was trimmed by 5 bases and J by 4 bases, leaving 12 bases between them. CDR1 and CDR2 from the germline V gene are KGHSH and LQKENI. CDR3 length: 13 residues. The CDR3: CASSGRERYEQYF. In DNA form, the CDR3 reads TGTGCCAGCTCAGGGCGGGAAAGATACGAGCAGTACTTC.

This clonotype was counted between two and nine times. The chain recombines TRBV10-3 with TRBJ2-2, with D possibly matching TRBD2 (6 bases). CDR3 size: 12 residues. The V end lost 11 bases, the J end lost 7 bases, and 14 bases lay between the germline ends. Germline values: CDR1 ENHRY, CDR2 SYGVKD. This chain's CDR3 is CAATPGGGELFF. As DNA, the CDR3 is TGTGCCGCGACCCCCGGGGGCGGGGAGCTGTTTTTT.

This clonotype was seen ten or more times. V gene TRBV28 combines with J gene TRBJ1-6; 7 nucleotides agree with TRBD1. J gave up 10 bases and V 6 bases, and 9 bases lay outside the gene matches. The germline gives CDR1 MDHEN, CDR2 SYDVKM. The CDR3 loop spans 14 amino acids. The CDR3 loop reads CASSLDRVGSPLHF. The CDR3 DNA reads TGTGCCAGCAGCCTCGACAGGGTTGGGTCACCCCTCCACTTT.

This clonotype has only a few counts. The chain carries TRBV10-1 and TRBJ2-5, with 10 bases fitting TRBD2. Germline V gene lookup returns CDR1 WNHNN and CDR2 SYGVQD (reference sequence). The CDR3 loop spans 17 amino acids. The junction had 4 bases not matched to a gene; V was cut back by 0 bases and J by 0 bases. The CDR3 sequence: CASSESSGLAYQETQYF. The CDR3 nucleotides read TGCGCCAGCAGTGAGTCGTCGGGACTAGCGTACCAAGAGACCCAGTACTTC.

The V call is TRBV6-2 or TRBV6-3, the J call TRBJ2-4; 7 nucleotides line up with TRBD1. V shed 7 bases, J shed 7 bases, and the junction held 19 bases outside the gene matches. Germline V gene sequence: CDR1 MNHEY, CDR2 SVGEGT. This CDR3 has 17 residues. CDR3 bases: TGTGCCAGCACCGTCGATGGGCCAGGGGGTTTCGGGAACATTCAGTACTTC. Residues: CASTVDGPGGFGNIQYF.

This chain uses TRBV25-1 with TRBJ1-3; no clear D. Germline assignment: CDR1 MGHDK and CDR2 SYGVNS. The ends were cut back, 3 bases at V and 5 bases at J, with 11 bases in the middle. The CDR3 is 14 amino acids. The CDR3 DNA reads as TGTGCCAGCAGTGATCCGGAGGTTAGAAACACCATATATTTT. Its translation is CASSDPEVRNTIYF.

Points on this clonotype: An end of the junction does not agree with germline; a read error may underlie this. V and J are TRBV5-1 and TRBJ2-7; a possible D gene is TRBD1 (7 bases). There are 14 residues in the CDR3. Germline V gene data show CDR1 as SGHRS and CDR2 as YFSETQ. CDR3 residues: CASSLGGGTDDQYF. CDR3 coding DNA: TGCGCCAGCAGCTTGGGAGGAGGGACAGACGACCAGTACTTC.

V gene TRBV7-9 combines with J gene TRBJ2-2; 8 positions agree with TRBD2. The trim removed 5 bases at V and 0 bases at J, leaving 2 bases unmatched. This CDR3 region has 15 residues. Germline loops: CDR1 SEHNR, CDR2 FQNEAQ (reference sequence). The CDR3 spells CASSVSGANTGELFF. Here the CDR3 DNA reads TGTGCCAGCAGCGTTAGCGGGGCGAACACCGGGGAGCTGTTTTTT.